The 13 T cell receptor beta chains reported below all come from one sample, sequenced in a study of human T cells and chemical hapten exposure. Each CDR3 protein gets one entry after TCRdb re-called the RACE reads with MiXCR. The sample records tens of thousands of distinct CDR3 sequences, around 4% being singletons. The sample's time point: healthy volunteer bleed at 2 weeks. The authors' total RNA extraction used unfractionated whole blood. The sample comprised whole blood. These TCRs come from a female donor in good health. Some clones in this sample may be carry-over from other donors' samples.

This clonotype has at least ten counts. The V call is TRBV20-1, the J call TRBJ2-7; 9 bases agree with TRBD2. Trimming cost V 6 bases and J 4 bases; bases outside gene matches: 7. The CDR3 length is 13 residues. Looked up from germline, CDR1 is DFQATT and CDR2 is SNEGSKA (reference sequence). The DNA for the CDR3 is TGCAGTGCCGATAGCGGGGGTTCGTACGAGCAGTACTTC. It yields the protein CSADSGGSYEQYF.

This clonotype has a handful of counts. The chain couples TRBV5-1 to TRBJ2-2; 7 bases agree with TRBD1. This CDR3 is 15 amino acids long. The germline V gene has CDR1 SGHRS and CDR2 YFSETQ. J was trimmed by 5 bases and V by 5 bases; bases with no gene match: 9. CDR3 DNA: TGCGCCAGCAGTGAGGGGGCGAGAGGGACCGGGGAGCTGTTTTTT. Its protein is CASSEGARGTGELFF.

There are many counts of this clonotype. The chain is built from TRBV4-2 and TRBJ2-1; D possibly matches TRBD1 or TRBD2 (7 bases each). Trimming removed 4 bases from V and 3 bases from J, with 16 bases in between. CDR3 length equals 16 residues. Germline values: CDR1 LGHNA, CDR2 YNFKEQ. The chain's CDR3 is CASSLQGGGGYNEQFF. As DNA, the CDR3 is TGTGCCAGCAGCCTCCAGGGGGGGGGAGGCTACAATGAGCAGTTCTTC.

This clonotype appeared a few times. The chain carries TRBV7-9 and TRBJ2-1; 11 bases match TRBD2. Germline V gives CDR1 SEHNR, CDR2 FQNEAQ (reference sequence). The trim removed 6 bases at V and 6 bases at J, leaving 7 bases unmatched. The CDR3 sequence is 15 residues long. The chain's CDR3 is CASRYSGGAFNEQFF. The CDR3 nucleotides read TGTGCCAGCAGATATAGCGGGGGGGCGTTCAATGAGCAGTTCTTC.

J is TRBJ2-5 and V is TRBV7-2; 9 bases are a match to TRBD2. Germline V CDR1 and CDR2: SGHTA, FQGNSA. CDR3 length: 15 amino acids. Germline trimming cut 8 bases from V and 0 bases from J; bases unmatched to any gene: 7. The CDR3 nucleotides are TGTGCCAGCCGAAGCGGGGGGCCCCACCAAGAGACCCAGTACTTC. As protein: CASRSGGPHQETQYF.

In its sample, this clonotype was seen many times. The V and J genes are TRBV2 and TRBJ1-4, with D unresolved. Germline CDR1 and CDR2: SNHLY and FYNNEI. V lost 1 base and J lost 6, with 15 bases in between. The CDR3 runs 16 residues. As DNA, the CDR3 is TGTGCCAGCAGTGAAGAGGATACCCCCGGACATGAAAAACTGTTTTTT. Protein product: CASSEEDTPGHEKLFF.

This clonotype occurred many times. The V call is TRBV27, the J call TRBJ1-4; D possibly corresponds to TRBD1 (5 bases). Looked up from germline, CDR1 is MNHEY and CDR2 is SMNVEV (reference sequence). V shed 5 bases and J shed 5 bases, with 18 bases lying between them. This CDR3 has 16 residues. Here the CDR3 reads CASSPRWGVENEKLFF. The DNA of the CDR3 is TGTGCCAGCAGTCCCCGCTGGGGGGTGGAGAATGAAAAACTGTTTTTT.

This clonotype was seen at least ten times. This sequence joins TRBV2 and TRBJ1-5, with 11 bases lining up with TRBD1. This CDR3 region has 16 residues. Germline loops: CDR1 SNHLY, CDR2 FYNNEI. V lost 6 bases, J lost 4 bases, and 8 bases stayed unmatched. In DNA, the CDR3 is TGTGCCAGCAGGGACCGTGGACAGGGGGCTAATCAGCCCCAGCATTTT. Protein sequence: CASRDRGQGANQPQHF. The complete variable domain, with remaining parts taken from reference TRBV2 and TRBJ1-5, reads EPEVTQTPSHQVTQMGQEVILRCVPISNHLYFYWYRQILGQKVEFLVSFYNNEISEKSEIFDDQFSVERPDGSNFTLKIRSTKLEDSAMYFCASRDRGQGANQPQHFGDGTRLSIL.

In this sample, this clonotype turned up many times. Sequence at one end of the junction differs from germline and may be a read error. The J gene is TRBJ2-7, the V gene TRBV7-9, with TRBD1 matching over 7 bases. The germline V gene encodes CDR1 SEHNR and CDR2 FQNEAQ (reference sequence). This CDR3 is built from 14 residues. The CDR3 here is CASSASGGHRMGFF. CDR3 nucleotide sequence: TGTGCCAGCAGCGCGTCAGGGGGACACCGGATGGGATTCTTC.

This clonotype was counted ten times or more. V gene TRBV28 combines with J gene TRBJ2-1, with 8 bases fitting TRBD2. The germline V gene encodes CDR1 MDHEN and CDR2 SYDVKM. This CDR3 contains 14 residues. V gave up 7 bases and J gave up 9 bases; unmatched junction bases: 11. The CDR3 DNA reads TGTGCCAGCATGACTGCGGGGGGCTCGGGTGAGCAGTTCTTC. This gives the protein CASMTAGGSGEQFF. Filled out from reference TRBV28 and TRBJ2-1, the complete variable domain reads DVKVTQSSRYLVKRTGEKVFLECVQDMDHENMFWYRQDPGLGLRLIYFSYDVKMKEKGDIPEGYSVSREKKERFSLILESASTNQTSMYLCASMTAGGSGEQFFGPGTRLTVL.

This clonotype was observed at least ten times. V gene TRBV5-6 combines with J gene TRBJ2-4; D is undetermined. The CDR3 is 15 residues long. Trimming stripped 0 bases from V and 0 bases from J, with 7 bases between. Per the germline V gene, CDR1 is SGHDT and CDR2 is YYEEEE. CDR3 DNA: TGTGCCAGCAGCTTGGTGCTAACAGCCAAAAACATTCAGTACTTC. Residues: CASSLVLTAKNIQYF. Drawing the rest from reference TRBV5-6 and TRBJ2-4, the complete variable domain is DAGVTQSPTHLIKTRGQQVTLRCSPKSGHDTVSWYQQALGQGPQFIFQYYEEEERQRGNFPDRFSGHQFPNYSSELNVNALLLGDSALYLCASSLVLTAKNIQYFGAGTRLSVL.

In this sample, this clonotype turned up many times. V is TRBV3-1 and J is TRBJ2-1; no clear D. Germline CDR1 reads LGHDT; CDR2 reads YNNKEL (reference sequence). CDR3 length equals 17 residues. Trimming shortened V by 0 bases and J by 0 bases, and 12 bases separated the two germline ends. The CDR3 protein is CASSQDPSLFSYNEQFF. Written as DNA, the CDR3 is TGTGCCAGCAGCCAAGACCCAAGTCTATTCTCCTACAATGAGCAGTTCTTC.

This clonotype occurred many times. The CDR3 sequence is CASSLEGGTDTQYF. The CDR3 nucleotides read TGTGCCAGCAGCTTAGAGGGGGGCACAGATACGCAGTATTTT. V usage is TRBV7-6 and J usage is TRBJ2-3; D is perhaps TRBD1 (6 bases). V lost 1 base, J lost 1 base, and 6 bases lay in between. Germline V CDR1 and CDR2: SGHVS, FNYEAQ. This CDR3 spans 14 amino acids.